This T cell receptor beta chain was profiled in a study of human T cells and chemical hapten exposure (dated by TCRdb to about 2021). For context, the study as a whole: For sensitization, 2% DPC in acetone was applied to a 2 cm by 2 cm area of upper inner arm skin. Throughout the study period of 20 to 25 weeks, patients also received therapeutic DPC doses to the scalp every week. Patch testing was done on the upper back using Finn chambers containing 0.01% DPC, and results were scored after 6 days according to International Contact Dermatitis Research Group standards. Alopecia areata with under or over 50% scalp involvement, alopecia totalis and alopecia universalis were represented in the patient cohort, which was mostly female. Libraries were pooled for sequencing, and per-sample TCR yields varied mainly because of small differences in library volumes within the pool. In alopecia patients, the study followed how the peripheral blood TCR repertoire changed in vivo over primary and secondary sensitization to diphenylcyclopropenone (DPC), a hapten. Blood samples were taken from patients before sensitization (week 0) and at 2, 6 and about 24 weeks after DPC sensitization. Approximately 30 alopecia patients provided blood for TCR sequencing at one to four time points (pre-sensitization, 2, 6 and 24 weeks).

Study-level results and caveats: Alopecia, a presumed autoimmune disease, was present in all patients, so the immune response of the patients might differ from that of healthy individuals. DPC sensitization did not change how many TCRs were above 1 in 1000 frequency, and no evidence was found of alterations in global repertoire structure. Repeated subsampling changed both the strength of the expansion versus patch-test correlation and the threshold at which that correlation became significant. The number of PT1 expanded TCRs positively correlated with patch test score, significant at thresholds 8, 16 and 32 but not 4. Significantly more large CDR3 similarity clusters were formed by expanded TCRs than by pre-sensitization or healthy control sets, consistent with antigen-driven responses.

This clonotype was seen at least ten times. It lacks a known antigen. No much larger clonotype is one base removed from it; base qualities were not supplied. Reading the label with the study, this specimen's time point is: pre-sensitization, week 0. This sample's treatment or condition label indicates: therapeutic diphenylcyclopropenone sensitization with weekly scalp DPC. At every patch-test visit, the blood draw took place before the patch test was put on. Patients were considered eligible if aged 18 to 70, diagnosed with alopecia and deemed suitable for DPC therapy, and patients were excluded if pregnant. Total RNA was isolated from unfractionated whole blood collected in Tempus Blood RNA tubes. After removal of 4 bases from V and 0 bases from J, the junction retains 2 bases not matched to a gene. As encoded in the germline V gene, CDR1 is ENHRY while CDR2 is SYGVKD. The CDR3 numbers 14 residues from cysteine through phenylalanine. Only the CDR3 DNA stays, 42 bases, in frame from base 1.

The library was produced with RACE. Data came from a NextSeq 500. During library preparation, unique molecular identifiers were attached to individual cDNA molecules so that TCRs could be counted quantitatively and reproducibly. Both TCR alpha and TCR beta chains were sequenced from each blood RNA sample. The authors' pipeline ran thus. Samples had a median of roughly 100,000 TCRs, with a range from roughly 20,000 to 690,600. V, J and CDR3 annotation of the TCR reads was performed with the Decombinator software suite. For the PS versus PT1 abundance plots, all samples were subsampled to the same number of TCRs (28,000). TCRs were defined as expanded if absent before sensitization and observed at least eight times at the 2-week time point. The raw public data were reprocessed by TCRdb itself: fastp quality trimming at Q25, MiXCR clonotype calling, in-frame beta chains only. Each CDR3 protein appears once, grouped with its most common genes and DNA. V and J calls and clone size were set by TCRdb, not the authors. The sample table contains about 260,000 distinct CDR3 sequences; only one count was recorded for roughly 8.9% of them. The ten largest clones take up less than 3% of the sample.

This chain is built from TRBV10-3 and TRBJ2-7; 8 central nucleotides agree with TRBD2. The material was whole blood, obtained in connection with sensitization to the hapten diphenylcyclopropenone (DPC). The sequence derives from a woman in her thirties or forties with alopecia areata. Some clones in this sample may be carry-over from other donors' samples. Here is the DNA: TGTGCCATCAGTGTGCGGGGGGCCTCCTACGAGCAGTACTTC. This is translated as CAISVRGASYEQYF.